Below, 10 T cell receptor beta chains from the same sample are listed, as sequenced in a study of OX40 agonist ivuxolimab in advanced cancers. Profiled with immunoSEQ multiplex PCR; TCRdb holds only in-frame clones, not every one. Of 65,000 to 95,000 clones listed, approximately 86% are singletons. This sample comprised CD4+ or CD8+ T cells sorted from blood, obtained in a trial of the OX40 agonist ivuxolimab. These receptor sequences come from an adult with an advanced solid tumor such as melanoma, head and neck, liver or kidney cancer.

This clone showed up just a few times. The CDR3 sequence: CASSLHSTGQGGYTF. CDR3 nucleotide sequence: TGTGCCAGCAGCTTGCATTCTACAGGTCAAGGCGGCTACACCTTC. The chain links TRBV6-5 to TRBJ1-2; the D gene is possibly TRBD1 (5 bases). The germline CDR1 and CDR2 sequences are MNHEY and SVGAGI. Trimming took off 6 bases at V and 8 bases at J, with 22 bases between the two ends. The CDR3 contains 15 residues.

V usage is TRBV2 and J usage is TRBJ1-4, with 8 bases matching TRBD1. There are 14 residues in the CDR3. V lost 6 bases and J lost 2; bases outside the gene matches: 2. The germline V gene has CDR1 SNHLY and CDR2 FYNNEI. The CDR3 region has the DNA TGTGCCAGCAGCCGGGACAGGACTAATGAAAAACTGTTTTTT. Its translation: CASSRDRTNEKLFF.

CDR3 sequence reads: CASSLTTGGPGYEQYF. CDR3 sequence (DNA): TGTGCCAGCAGCTTAACGACGGGAGGGCCGGGGTACGAGCAGTACTTC. This chain links TRBV7-3 with TRBJ2-7; 8 nucleotides line up with TRBD2. CDR1 is SGHTA, CDR2 FQGTGA, per germline. Trimming removed 0 bases from V and 4 bases from J; junction bases left unmatched: 8. The length of the CDR3 is 16 residues.

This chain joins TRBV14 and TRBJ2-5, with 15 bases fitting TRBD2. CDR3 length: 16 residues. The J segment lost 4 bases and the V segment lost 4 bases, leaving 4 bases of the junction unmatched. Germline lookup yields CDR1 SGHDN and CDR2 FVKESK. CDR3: CASSRGLAGGRETQYF. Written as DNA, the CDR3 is TGTGCCAGCAGCCGGGGACTAGCGGGAGGCCGAGAGACCCAGTACTTC.

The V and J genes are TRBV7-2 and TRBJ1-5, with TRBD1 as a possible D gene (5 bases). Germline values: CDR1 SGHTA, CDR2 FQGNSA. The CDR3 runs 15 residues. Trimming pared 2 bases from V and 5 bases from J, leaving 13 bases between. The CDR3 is CASSLFEGADQPQHF. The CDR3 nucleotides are TGTGCCAGCAGCTTATTTGAAGGGGCCGATCAGCCCCAGCATTTT.

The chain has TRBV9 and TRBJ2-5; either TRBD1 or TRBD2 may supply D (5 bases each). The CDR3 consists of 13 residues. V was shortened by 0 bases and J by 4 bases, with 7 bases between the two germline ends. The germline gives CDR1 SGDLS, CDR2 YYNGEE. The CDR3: CASSVDGGETQYF. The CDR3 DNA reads TGTGCCAGCAGCGTAGATGGGGGAGAGACCCAGTACTTC.

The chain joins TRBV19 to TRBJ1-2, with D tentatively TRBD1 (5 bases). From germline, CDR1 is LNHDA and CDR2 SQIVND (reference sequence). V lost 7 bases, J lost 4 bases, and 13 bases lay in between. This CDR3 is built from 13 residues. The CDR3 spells CASTGAGPYGYTF. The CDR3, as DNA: TGTGCCAGTACTGGGGCAGGCCCCTATGGCTACACCTTC.

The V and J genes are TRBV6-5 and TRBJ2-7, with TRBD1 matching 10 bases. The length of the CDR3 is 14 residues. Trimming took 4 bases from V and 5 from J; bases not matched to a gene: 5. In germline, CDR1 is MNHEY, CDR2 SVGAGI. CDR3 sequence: CASSSGTGVHEQYF. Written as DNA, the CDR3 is TGTGCCAGCAGTTCCGGGACAGGGGTTCACGAGCAGTACTTC.

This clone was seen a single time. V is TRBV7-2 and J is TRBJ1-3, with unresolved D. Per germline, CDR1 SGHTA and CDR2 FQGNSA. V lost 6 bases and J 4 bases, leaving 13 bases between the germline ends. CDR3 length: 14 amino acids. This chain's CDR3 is CASRRLTTGNTIYF. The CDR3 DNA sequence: TGTGCCAGCAGGCGACTGACCACCGGAAACACCATATATTTT.

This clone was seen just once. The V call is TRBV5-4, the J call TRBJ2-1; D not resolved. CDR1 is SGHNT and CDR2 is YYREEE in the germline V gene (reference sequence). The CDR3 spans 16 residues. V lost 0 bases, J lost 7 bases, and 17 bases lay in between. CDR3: CASSLDGQTLGNEQFF. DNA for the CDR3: TGTGCCAGCAGCTTGGATGGGCAGACCTTAGGGAATGAGCAGTTCTTC. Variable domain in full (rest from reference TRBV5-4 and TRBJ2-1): ETGVTQSPTHLIKTRGQQVTLRCSSQSGHNTVSWYQQALGQGPQFIFQYYREEENGRGNFPPRFSGLQFPNYSSELNVNALELDDSALYLCASSLDGQTLGNEQFFGPGTRLTVL.